Below are 11 T cell receptor beta chains sequenced from a single sample in a study of blood T cell repertoires in COVID-19. Some clones are missing from TCRdb's copy, which holds only in-frame ones; the method was immunoSEQ multiplex PCR. Of 250,000 to 300,000 clones in the sample, roughly 79% were seen once. The sequenced sample consisted of peripheral blood. The origin of the receptors is a woman aged 60-75 years with active or convalescent COVID-19.

The chain has TRBV19 and TRBJ2-4, with 10 bases lining up with TRBD1. With 1 base clipped from V and 7 bases from J, the junction kept 7 bases outside the gene matches. The CDR3 has 16 residues. Germline values: CDR1 LNHDA, CDR2 SQIVND (reference sequence). As DNA, the CDR3 is TGTGCCAGTAGTATAGTCAGACAGGGGGCGCGGAACATTCAGTACTTC. The encoded protein is CASSIVRQGARNIQYF.

The chain combines TRBV11-2 with TRBJ2-7; D remains ambiguous. With 3 bases removed from V and 0 bases from J, the gap between germline ends came to 6 bases. The CDR3 has 13 residues. Germline CDR1 reads SGHAT; CDR2 reads FQNNGV. The CDR3 DNA follows: TGTGCCAGCAGCTTGTTCAGCTCCTACGAGCAGTACTTC. This translates into CASSLFSSYEQYF.

V usage is TRBV6-6 and J usage is TRBJ2-4; D unresolved. In germline, CDR1 is MNHNY, CDR2 SVGAGI (reference sequence). The ends were cut back, 6 bases at V and 7 bases at J, with 13 bases in the middle. The CDR3 covers 13 residues. Here the CDR3 DNA reads TGTGCCAGCAGCCTTAATAAACGGAACATTCAGTACTTC. This codes for CASSLNKRNIQYF.

The chain has TRBV19 and TRBJ2-6; possibly TRBD1 for D (6 bases). Germline-derived CDR1 and CDR2 are LNHDA and SQIVND (reference sequence). The germline V and J ends were trimmed by 9 bases and 5 bases, with 17 bases remaining between them. The CDR3 contains 15 residues. The CDR3 here is CASRDMVGRANVLTF. For the CDR3, the DNA is TGTGCCAGCCGGGACATGGTCGGGCGGGCCAACGTCCTGACTTTC.

This clone has a single count. The gene calls are TRBV27 and TRBJ2-7, with D possibly TRBD2 on 7 matching bases. The CDR3 spans 13 residues. V lost 4 bases, J lost 4 bases, and 11 bases lay in between. Per the germline V gene, CDR1 is MNHEY and CDR2 is SMNVEV (reference sequence). For the CDR3, the DNA is TGTGCCAGCAGTTCCGGGGGGCTATACGAGCAGTACTTC. It is translated as CASSSGGLYEQYF.

V gene TRBV12-1 combines with J gene TRBJ1-6; TRBD1, as called in the table, went unchecked against the DNA. TRBV12-1 is designated a pseudogene. The CDR3 consists of 15 residues. CDR3 coding DNA: TGTGCCAGCAGGCGGACCCTGGGGCAGGTGTCACCCCTCCACTTT. This codes for CASRRTLGQVSPLHF.

The genes are TRBV7-2 and TRBJ1-2; 8 nucleotides align to TRBD1. This CDR3 is 14 amino acids long. J gave up 6 bases and V 5 bases, and 8 bases lay outside the gene matches. CDR1 and CDR2 (germline): SGHTA, FQGNSA. This CDR3 reads CASSQSGQGNGYTF. The CDR3 coding sequence is TGTGCCAGCAGCCAATCCGGACAGGGTAATGGCTACACCTTC.

The V call is TRBV5-4, the J call TRBJ2-2; 7 bases fit TRBD1. The length of the CDR3 is 12 residues. From germline, CDR1 is SGHNT and CDR2 YYREEE (reference sequence). The V gene end was trimmed by 4 bases and the J gene end by 9 bases; junction bases not matched to a gene: 3. CDR3 DNA sequence: TGTGCCAGCAGCCTGGGACAGCGGGAGCTGTTTTTT. It yields the protein CASSLGQRELFF. Complete variable domain (other parts from reference TRBV5-4 and TRBJ2-2): ETGVTQSPTHLIKTRGQQVTLRCSSQSGHNTVSWYQQALGQGPQFIFQYYREEENGRGNFPPRFSGLQFPNYSSELNVNALELDDSALYLCASSLGQRELFFGEGSRLTVL.

The CDR3 nucleotides are TGTGCCAGCAGCCAAGTTGGGCCAGGGACTTTCAGCATTCAGTACTTC. It yields the protein CASSQVGPGTFSIQYF. The V and J genes are TRBV3-1 (or the pseudogene TRBV3-2) and TRBJ2-4, with D possibly matching TRBD2 (6 bases). Germline values: CDR1 LGHDT, CDR2 YNNKEL (reference sequence). V was shortened by 1 base and J by 9 bases, with 19 bases between the two germline ends. The CDR3 has 16 residues.

The chain joins TRBV12-3 or TRBV12-4 to TRBJ1-4; D might be TRBD1 (6 bases). This CDR3 comprises 13 residues. Deletions cut 3 bases from V and 5 bases from J, with 7 bases between. This chain's CDR3 is CASSLDRNEKLFF. The DNA of the CDR3 is TGTGCCAGCAGTTTGGACAGAAATGAAAAACTGTTTTTT.

The chain recombines TRBV5-6 with TRBJ1-2, with D maybe TRBD1 (5 bases). Trimming stripped 0 bases from V and 7 bases from J, with 7 bases between. This CDR3 comprises 12 residues. Looked up from germline, CDR1 is SGHDT and CDR2 is YYEEEE. The CDR3 region has the DNA TGTGCCAGCAGCTTGGAGGGGTTTGGCTACACCTTC. The encoded protein is CASSLEGFGYTF.